This T cell receptor (beta chain) was obtained from a study of blood T cell repertoires in COVID-19 (dated by TCRdb to the early 2020s). Some background on the complete study: Samples from collaborators originated in the United States, Italy and Spain and spanned both the acute and convalescent phases of COVID-19. A de-identified subject ID, COVID-19 status, age in years and sex were almost always included in the sample metadata. The repertoires were released in a freely available public database meant as a resource for research on the immune response to SARS-CoV-2. Subjects who had been exposed to COVID-19, were actively infected with it, or had recovered from it provided the deeply sampled blood TCRbeta repertoires that made up the dataset. The material from the prospective study consisted of cDNA or gDNA derived from T cells, B-cell-depleted T cells, or PBMCs. Samples came from the ongoing ImmuneRACE study (first 160 participants) plus 1,254 subjects from 6 global collaborators. Where available, HLA class I and class II types were obtained from metadata supplied by the sample provider rather than from assay-based typing. Findings and caveats that apply to the study as a whole: Clinical and demographic metadata were provided uncurated, with the amount varying by source and participant.

Participants in the prospective study were aged about 18 to 90 years, lived in some 24 United States geographic areas, and enrolled through a virtual design. In the prospective study, cohorts were assigned on the basis of participant-reported clinical history obtained from a screening survey and a study questionnaire. ImmuneRACE Cohort 3 recovered participants were defined by two consecutive negative NP/OP PCR tests, healthcare professional clearance, or symptom resolution. Each participant in the prospective study had whole blood, serum and a nasopharyngeal or oropharyngeal swab collected by mobile phlebotomists. Over an approximately 2-month period, participants in the prospective study had the option of providing additional blood draws and questionnaires. Before DNA extraction, blood samples from the prospective study were shipped at room temperature or frozen. With respect to this clone: It lacks a known antigen. No qualities accompany the bases; no much larger clone lies one base away.

The V end gives up 4 bases and the J end 10 bases, leaving 7 bases in the junction not matched to a gene. Per the germline V gene (reference sequence), LNHDA is the CDR1 and SQIVND is the CDR2. There are 14 amino acids in the CDR3, from cysteine to phenylalanine inclusive. Left in the record is the CDR3 DNA by itself, 42 bases read in frame from the first base. TCRbeta CDR3 regions were amplified from genomic DNA using the immunoSEQ Assay, a bias-controlled multiplex PCR. From the authors' description of their analysis: The number of nucleated cells in each sample was estimated from the amplification of reference gene primers within the assay. To quantify the absolute abundance of each unique TCRbeta CDR3 rearrangement, sequence reads were collapsed and filtered. Productive Simpson clonality was computed per sample as the square root of Simpson's diversity index over productive rearrangements. TCRdb holds this immuneACCESS table with in-frame rearrangements only. Some clones are missing; in checked studies, unresolved V genes explain under half, and the rest has no known cause. The V and J calls and clone size were taken over from that table, and D and trimming were inferred from the DNA. Counted in this sample were hundreds of thousands of clones; around 89% of them appeared once. The ten largest clones add up to over 9% of the sample.

The receptor was isolated from a woman aged 40 to 50 who had recovered from COVID-19. Input material: PBMCs or T cells enriched from blood (not recorded which). The V and J segments used are TRBV19 and TRBJ1-1, with TRBD1 identical over 12 junction bases. The nucleotide sequence reads TGTGCCAGTAGTACCGGGACAGGGGGCTTGGTAGCTTTCTTT. Translated, it gives CASSTGTGGLVAFF.